Each of the 8 T cell receptor beta chains below was sequenced from the same sample in a study of blood T cell repertoires in COVID-19. Only in-frame clones appear in the TCRdb table, and some are missing; sequencing was by immunoSEQ multiplex PCR. The sample has some 200,000 clones; 60% to 80% are singletons. Sequencing was done on a sample of peripheral blood. These receptors originate from a woman in her seventies with acute or convalescent COVID-19.

The rearrangement joins TRBV5-1 to TRBJ2-7, with D possibly being TRBD1 (6 bases). Looked up from germline, CDR1 is SGHRS and CDR2 is YFSETQ. The CDR3 contains 16 residues. Between the trimmed V and J ends, which lost 0 bases and 3 bases, there was a span of 16 bases. In DNA form, the CDR3 reads TGCGCCAGCAGCTTGGAGGCCGTCAGGGGTGTCTACGAGCAGTACTTC. This encodes CASSLEAVRGVYEQYF.

The rearrangement uses TRBV6-5 and TRBJ1-1; TRBD1 matches at 8 bases. Germline assignment: CDR1 MNHEY and CDR2 SVGAGI. The length of the CDR3 is 13 residues. The trim removed 8 bases at V and 3 bases at J, leaving 5 bases unmatched. DNA of the CDR3: TGTGCCAGCGGTAGACAGGGGTACACTGAAGCTTTCTTT. Translation gives CASGRQGYTEAFF.

This clone occurred once. The rearrangement joins TRBV10-2 to TRBJ1-1, with no clear D. V was clipped by 2 bases and J by 3 bases, with 10 bases between them. The germline V gene encodes CDR1 WSHSY and CDR2 SAAADI. This CDR3 comprises 14 residues. The chain's CDR3 is CASSEIGADTEAFF. Written as DNA, the CDR3 is TGCGCCAGCAGTGAGATTGGAGCTGACACTGAAGCTTTCTTT.

This clone has just one count. This chain joins TRBV27 and TRBJ1-4; D is uncertain. Germline V gives CDR1 MNHEY, CDR2 SMNVEV (reference sequence). The CDR3 runs 15 residues. Trimming stripped 6 bases from V and 8 bases from J, with 19 bases between. The DNA for the CDR3 is TGTGCCAGCAGCCAGAACTGGAACACCGGGGAAAAACTGTTTTTT. Translation: CASSQNWNTGEKLFF.

The chain has TRBV6-5 and TRBJ2-3, with TRBD1 matching 9 bases. Germline values: CDR1 MNHEY, CDR2 SVGAGI. The CDR3 is 16 residues long. V dropped 2 bases and J dropped 5; count of bases not matched to a gene: 8. The CDR3 DNA sequence: TGTGCCAGCAGTTACCTCCCGGGACAGGGACAAGATACGCAGTATTTT. Translated, it gives CASSYLPGQGQDTQYF.

Remarks on this clone: The junction departs from germline at one end; a sequencing error may be responsible. The chain is built from TRBV4-1 and TRBJ2-3; 10 bases align to TRBD2. This CDR3 has 18 amino acids. The germline V gene encodes CDR1 MGHRA and CDR2 YSYEKL. The CDR3 nucleotides read TGCGCCAGCAGCCAAGATCCTGGGACTAGCGCCAACACAGCTACGCAGTATTTT. The encoded protein is CASSQDPGTSANTATQYF.

The rearrangement uses TRBV12-3 or TRBV12-4 and TRBJ1-3; D is possibly TRBD1 (6 bases). The V end lost 5 bases, the J end lost 4 bases, and 9 bases lay between the germline ends. The CDR3 runs 13 residues. The CDR3 protein is CASSTGQGNTIYF. In nucleotides, the CDR3 is TGTGCCAGCAGTACCGGACAGGGAAACACCATATATTTT.

The V call is TRBV13, the J call TRBJ1-4; 7 bases fit TRBD1. This CDR3 spans 15 amino acids. The J segment lost 5 bases and the V segment lost 4 bases, leaving 7 bases of the junction unmatched. In germline, CDR1 is PRHDT, CDR2 FYEKMQ (reference sequence). The CDR3 nucleotides are TGTGCCAGCAGCTCCCGGGACAGACAGAATGAAAAACTGTTTTTT. Its translation: CASSSRDRQNEKLFF. Full variable domain (rest looked up from reference TRBV13 and TRBJ1-4): AAGVIQSPRHLIKEKRETATLKCYPIPRHDTVYWYQQGPGQDPQFLISFYEKMQSDKGSIPDRFSAQQFSDYHSELNMSSLELGDSALYFCASSSRDRQNEKLFFGSGTQLSVL.